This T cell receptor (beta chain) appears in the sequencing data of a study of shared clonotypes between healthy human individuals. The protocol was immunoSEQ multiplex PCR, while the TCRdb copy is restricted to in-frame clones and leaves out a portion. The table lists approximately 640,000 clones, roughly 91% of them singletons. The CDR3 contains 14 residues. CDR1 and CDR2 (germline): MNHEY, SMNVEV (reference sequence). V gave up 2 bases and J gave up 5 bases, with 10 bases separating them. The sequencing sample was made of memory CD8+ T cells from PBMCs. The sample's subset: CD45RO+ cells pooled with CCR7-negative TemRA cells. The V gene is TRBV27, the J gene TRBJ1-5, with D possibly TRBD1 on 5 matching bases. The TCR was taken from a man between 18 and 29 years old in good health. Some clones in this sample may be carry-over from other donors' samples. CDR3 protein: CASSLDRRYQPQHF. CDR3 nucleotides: TGTGCCAGCAGTTTAGACAGAAGATATCAGCCCCAGCATTTT.